This T cell receptor beta chain was captured by sequencing in a study of blood T cell repertoires in COVID-19. Overall study context: The United States, Italy and Spain supplied acute and convalescent COVID-19 samples. The analysed material was cDNA or gDNA that came from T cells, B-cell-depleted T cells, or PBMCs.

Clones were read by immunoSEQ multiplex PCR, and TCRdb kept only the in-frame ones, dropping some. This table holds about 220,000 clones, 70% to 90% found once. CDR1 is SQVTM and CDR2 is ANQGSEA in the germline V gene. The CDR3 spans 15 residues. Deletions cut 0 bases from V and 2 bases from J, with 12 bases between. The clonotype originates from a man in his fifties or sixties who had recovered from COVID-19. Source material: peripheral blood. This chain joins TRBV29-1 and TRBJ2-3; tentatively, D is TRBD1 (5 bases). The CDR3 loop reads CSVEDPTETTDTQYF. CDR3 nucleotide sequence: TGCAGCGTTGAAGATCCGACAGAGACCACAGATACGCAGTATTTT.